The 12 T cell receptor beta chains listed next were all sequenced from one sample in a study of identical twins. Each CDR3 protein is one row after TCRdb ran MiXCR on the 5' RACE reads. Here the sample spans 450,000 to 500,000 distinct CDR3 sequences, 13% to 15% being singletons. These data also formed part of another study, on yellow fever vaccine responses in identical twins.

Source material: CD4+ T cells sorted from blood. All receptors come from a woman aged 18-30 years in good health.

The rearrangement joins TRBV3-1 to TRBJ1-5; no clear D. CDR1 is LGHDT and CDR2 is YNNKEL in the germline V gene (reference sequence). The ends were cut back, 0 bases at V and 6 bases at J, with 9 bases in the middle. This CDR3 is 14 amino acids long. As DNA, the CDR3 is TGTGCCAGCAGCCAAGAACCCTCTACTCAGCCCCAGCATTTT. Translation: CASSQEPSTQPQHF.

This clonotype has at least ten counts. This chain joins TRBV7-8 and TRBJ2-1; 7 bases are shared with TRBD1. The germline V gene has CDR1 SGHVS and CDR2 FQNEAQ. This CDR3 is built from 16 residues. J was trimmed by 0 bases and V by 4 bases; bases with no gene match: 6. The CDR3 region is CASSSTTGSSYNEQFF. CDR3 coding DNA: TGTGCCAGCAGCTCCACGACAGGGAGCTCCTACAATGAGCAGTTCTTC.

The chain carries TRBV9 and TRBJ1-2; D remains ambiguous. The germline V gene encodes CDR1 SGDLS and CDR2 YYNGEE. V lost 0 bases, J lost 6 bases, and 12 bases lay in between. The CDR3 sequence is 14 residues long. CDR3 residues: CASSVEGNNHGYTF. As DNA, the CDR3 is TGTGCCAGCAGCGTAGAGGGCAACAACCATGGCTACACCTTC.

At least ten counts were recorded for this clonotype. The chain carries TRBV20-1 and TRBJ2-5; weak D call: TRBD2 (6 bases). The CDR3 totals 14 residues. Germline loops: CDR1 DFQATT, CDR2 SNEGSKA (reference sequence). V lost 1 base to trimming and J lost 1 base, with 10 bases between them. Here the CDR3 reads CSARVRRAQETQYF. In DNA, the CDR3 is TGCAGTGCTAGAGTTCGGAGGGCCCAAGAGACCCAGTACTTC.

This clonotype was seen repeatedly, ten times or more. The V and J genes are TRBV3-1 and TRBJ2-3, with 9 bases lining up with TRBD2. The CDR3 runs to 14 residues. The trim removed 1 base at V and 9 bases at J, leaving 5 bases unmatched. The V gene's germline CDR1 is LGHDT and CDR2 YNNKEL (reference sequence). The CDR3 loop reads CASSQGAGGPTQYF. As DNA, the CDR3 is TGTGCCAGCAGCCAAGGTGCGGGGGGGCCGACGCAGTATTTT.

V and J are TRBV6-2 or TRBV6-3 and TRBJ2-1; unclear D gene. This CDR3 is built from 14 residues. CDR1 and CDR2 (germline): MNHEY, SVGEGT. V was shortened by 2 bases and J by 1 base, with 6 bases between the two germline ends. The CDR3: CASSYALSYNEQFF. The CDR3 coding sequence is TGTGCCAGCAGTTACGCCCTTTCCTACAATGAGCAGTTCTTC.

This clonotype has only a few counts. The CDR3 nucleotides read TGTGCCAGCAGCCATTCGGACAATGAGCAGTTCTTC. This encodes CASSHSDNEQFF. The chain uses TRBV7-9 and TRBJ2-1, with D unresolved. V shed 5 bases and J shed 5 bases, with 7 bases lying between them. Germline loops: CDR1 SEHNR, CDR2 FQNEAQ (reference sequence). The CDR3 covers 12 residues.

This clonotype was seen many times. The chain recombines TRBV28 with TRBJ2-7; D gene ambiguous. Per the germline V gene, CDR1 is MDHEN and CDR2 is SYDVKM. Deletions cut 6 bases from V and 3 bases from J, with 15 bases between. This CDR3 region has 14 residues. CDR3 in DNA: TGTGCCAGCAGGTCATCAGATAAAGTCTACGAGCAGTACTTC. Amino acids: CASRSSDKVYEQYF.

The sample holds a few counts of this clonotype. The chain employs TRBV5-1 and TRBJ2-1, with D hard to call. The CDR3 is 14 residues long. The germline V gene encodes CDR1 SGHRS and CDR2 YFSETQ. Trimming cost V 2 bases and J 3 bases, with 9 bases left between them. CDR3 protein: CASSFSADYNEQFF. The CDR3 nucleotides read TGCGCCAGCAGCTTCAGCGCGGACTACAATGAGCAGTTCTTC.

The J gene is TRBJ2-7, the V gene TRBV4-1; D unclear. The CDR3 length is 15 residues. The germline V gene encodes CDR1 MGHRA and CDR2 YSYEKL. The V gene lost 0 bases and the J gene lost 1 base, with 10 bases spanning the gap. The CDR3 nucleotides read TGCGCCAGCAGCCAAGACCCGGGCCGGTCCTACGAGCAGTACTTC. It encodes CASSQDPGRSYEQYF.

The chain is built from TRBV19 and TRBJ2-7; D may be TRBD1 or TRBD2 (7 bases each). The germline V and J ends were trimmed by 7 bases and 2 bases, with 27 bases remaining between them. The CDR3 contains 18 residues. CDR1 LNHDA and CDR2 SQIVND come from the germline V gene (reference sequence). The CDR3 region is CASTKRAPGGDRTYEQYF. The CDR3 DNA reads as TGTGCCAGTACCAAAAGAGCTCCTGGGGGGGACAGAACCTACGAGCAGTACTTC.

This clonotype occurred many times. This chain uses TRBV5-6 with TRBJ1-6; D remains ambiguous. The V end lost 0 bases, the J end lost 0 bases, and 7 bases lay between the germline ends. The germline V gene encodes CDR1 SGHDT and CDR2 YYEEEE. The length of the CDR3 is 16 residues. Written as DNA, the CDR3 is TGTGCCAGCAGCTTGGGATCAAGCTCCTATAATTCACCCCTCCACTTT. It specifies CASSLGSSSYNSPLHF.